This is a list of T cell receptor beta chains from one sample in a study of PD-1 blockade in mismatch repair-deficient tumors. Profiled with immunoSEQ multiplex PCR; TCRdb holds only in-frame clones, not every one. In the table there are 80,000 to 130,000 clones, over 75% of which are singletons. The specimen was peripheral blood, collected roughly eight months after starting pembrolizumab. The source is an adult with mismatch repair-deficient cancer. Each CDR3 is given with its conserved first and last residue. Each record gives: CDR3 protein, clone size, V gene. Only part of the rows carry a size: once, few, many, or a class if the clone is expanded.

CDR3 protein: CASSSRGGNYNEQFF; clone size: NA; V gene: TRBV6-5
CDR3 protein: CASSPARRETQYF; clone size: NA; V gene: TRBV7-2
CDR3 protein: CASSAALATDTQYF; clone size: NA; V gene: TRBV19
CDR3 protein: CASSSNDEQFF; clone size: NA; V gene: TRBV6-5
CDR3 protein: CASSFGLTGRTSTDTQYF; clone size: NA; V gene: TRBV5-1
CDR3 protein: CASSEPGLAEETQYF; clone size: NA; V gene: TRBV2
CDR3 protein: CASSRDSQETQYF; clone size: NA; V gene: TRBV7-9
CDR3 protein: CAIGTGDSNQPQHF; clone size: NA; V gene: TRBV10-3
CDR3 protein: CASSGLALNEQFF; clone size: NA; V gene: TRBV2
CDR3 protein: CASSDEIRDYGYTF; clone size: NA; V gene: TRBV6-5
CDR3 protein: CASSFSGMNTEAFF; clone size: NA; V gene: TRBV11-1
CDR3 protein: CASSPLRGPKNIQYF; clone size: NA; V gene: TRBV11-2
CDR3 protein: CASSPSGSGYEQYF; clone size: NA; V gene: TRBV5-4
CDR3 protein: CASSPRTGATYGYTF; clone size: NA; V gene: TRBV19
CDR3 protein: CASSIPRLAGGTDTQYF; clone size: few; V gene: TRBV19
CDR3 protein: CAISESRTTSYEQYF; clone size: NA; V gene: TRBV10-3
CDR3 protein: CASSLSRGGPDTQYF; clone size: NA; V gene: TRBV27
CDR3 protein: CASSAGTGIKTETQYF; clone size: NA; V gene: TRBV5-6
CDR3 protein: CAWSDLGTDTQYF; clone size: NA; V gene: TRBV30
CDR3 protein: CANNSCRNQPQHF; clone size: NA; V gene: TRBV6-4
CDR3 protein: CASSWGGQQGQPQHF; clone size: few; V gene: TRBV5-6
CDR3 protein: CASSPRGGGRTGELFF; clone size: NA; V gene: TRBV4-3
CDR3 protein: CASSPGTRPYEQYF; clone size: NA; V gene: TRBV11-3
CDR3 protein: CASSLAELGLAGITGELFF; clone size: NA; V gene: TRBV13
CDR3 protein: CASSLKPGAYGYTF; clone size: few; V gene: TRBV27
CDR3 protein: CASSREGQSYGYTF; clone size: NA; V gene: TRBV5-1
CDR3 protein: CASSITLAGGPSGELFF; clone size: few; V gene: TRBV19
CDR3 protein: CASSPRTGGSNEQFF; clone size: once; V gene: TRBV11-3
CDR3 protein: CASSHPGTQNTEAFF; clone size: NA; V gene: TRBV5-8
CDR3 protein: CASSLGVGVETQYF; clone size: NA; V gene: TRBV5-4
CDR3 protein: CAWSILDREFEKLFF; clone size: NA; V gene: TRBV30
CDR3 protein: CASRPGTSVYNEQFF; clone size: NA; V gene: TRBV2
CDR3 protein: CASRAGGGGSSGYEQYF; clone size: few; V gene: TRBV2
CDR3 protein: CASSLTGTGYNEQFF; clone size: NA; V gene: TRBV7-3
CDR3 protein: CASSRQGDTDTQYF; clone size: once; V gene: TRBV18
CDR3 protein: CASSSENYGYTF; clone size: NA; V gene: TRBV7-9
CDR3 protein: CASSNDRDKNEQYF; clone size: few; V gene: TRBV27
CDR3 protein: CASSGASGTRALYEQYF; clone size: NA; V gene: TRBV6-1